The TCR beta chain described here comes from a study of CD8+ T cells in alopecia areata. Study details: Treated individuals took tofacitinib by mouth, 5 to 10 mg twice daily. Findings and limits, study-wide: Tofacitinib significantly brought down scalp clonality and expanded CD8+ clones among top 100.

Per the germline V gene, CDR1 is SEHNR and CDR2 is FQNEAQ (reference sequence). Trimming took off 4 bases at V and 6 bases at J, with 18 bases between the two ends. This CDR3 is 15 amino acids long. Regarding treatment: oral pan-JAK inhibitor, 5-10 mg twice daily. Those with alopecia areata gave lesional scalp punch biopsies and peripheral blood. RNA extraction was followed by reverse transcription into cDNA, which acted as the sequencing template. Sequencing used immunoSEQ multiplex PCR; TCRdb keeps in-frame clones, though not all of them. The table includes more than 95,000 clones, 70% to 90% detected once. As concerns this clone: The antigen remains undetermined.

Sample: CD8+ T cells sorted from blood, taken at approximately week 34, from a patient treated with tofacitinib. This chain connects TRBV7-9 to TRBJ1-1; possibly TRBD1 for D (5 bases). The receptor comes from a human donor with alopecia areata. This chain's CDR3 is CASSSREGITAEAFF. The CDR3 DNA reads TGTGCCAGCAGCTCCCGGGAGGGGATTACAGCTGAAGCTTTCTTT.